By sample fraction, the clone carrying this T cell receptor (beta chain) is medium-sized. Its cognate antigen is unknown. This sample was included in a study of spatial heterogeneity in lung cancer. Study context: Detection of beta-chain sequences consistently exceeded that of alpha-chain sequences. Study-wide findings and caveats: It was found that expanded intratumoral alpha and beta TCR counts tracked tumor mutation counts. It was estimated that coverage of tumor T cells reached around 6.3% for alpha chains and around 13% for beta chains.

Each CDR3 protein gets one entry after TCRdb re-called the 5' RACE reads with MiXCR. The repertoire holds fewer than 6,000 distinct CDR3 sequences, with roughly an eighth as singletons. From germline, CDR1 is SQVTM and CDR2 ANQGSEA. V was clipped by 6 bases and J by 3 bases; unmatched bases: 1. This CDR3 is built from 13 residues. Time point given: sample taken at primary tumor resection. Whole RNA, which was extracted from tumor, nontumor lung tissue or frozen PBMC, was sequenced without any cell sorting. Material: lung tumor tissue, obtained at surgery. This receptor was obtained from a female donor with early-stage non-small cell lung cancer. This chain uses TRBV29-1 with TRBJ2-1; the match to TRBD1 covers 11 bases. CDR3 nucleotide sequence: TGCAGCGTCGGGACAGGGGGCTACAATGAGCAGTTCTTC. Protein product: CSVGTGGYNEQFF.